Sequencing of this T cell receptor (beta chain) was carried out in a study of identical twins. Study-level results: Weaker excess sharing between twins was seen in beta out-of-frame sequences. Models came in too low on out-of-frame TCR alpha sharing in monozygotic twins. Interpretation of the results relied on cross-sectional statistical analysis and not on following the same donors. Abundant beta clonotypes from cord blood had fewer insertions, unlike memory repertoires, which showed none.

This clonotype was counted between two and nine times. Its antigen is still unknown. TCRdb analysed the 5' RACE reads with MiXCR anew, one entry per CDR3 protein. The sample holds 700,000 to 950,000 distinct CDR3 sequences, roughly an eighth seen once. CDR1 SGHVS and CDR2 FNYEAQ come from the germline V gene. J gave up 1 base and V 2 bases, and 3 bases lay outside the gene matches. This CDR3 has 15 amino acids. These data are also associated with another study on yellow fever vaccine responses in identical twins.

The rearrangement links TRBV7-6 to TRBJ2-5, with 8 bases lining up with TRBD1. The specimen was PBMCs. This receptor was taken from a woman under 30 in good health. CDR3 region: CASSLSTGVQETQYF. CDR3 DNA sequence: TGTGCCAGCAGCTTATCGACAGGGGTCCAAGAGACCCAGTACTTC.